This TCR beta chain derives from a study of a mutant IDH1 vaccine in newly diagnosed glioma. Method: immunoSEQ multiplex PCR; TCRdb's copy keeps in-frame clones and lacks some. The repertoire has some 87,000 clones, 80% of them found once; the top ten carry approximately 7.9%. Time point here: baseline, week 1 (first vaccination visit). The treatment here: pre-vaccination baseline after standard-of-care therapy. The V gene's germline CDR1 is LNHDA and CDR2 SQIVND (reference sequence). V was pared by 3 bases and J by 4 bases, with 4 bases between. The CDR3 sequence is 11 residues long. The sequence derives from a man aged 35-49 years with glioma. This rearrangement joins TRBV19 to TRBJ2-7; D ambiguous. The sample was PBMCs, taken from a glioma patient treated with radiotherapy, temozolomide or both. The CDR3 DNA is TGTGCCAGTAGTATCGATTACGAGCAGTACTTC. It encodes CASSIDYEQYF.